This is a list of T cell receptor beta chains from one sample in a study of shared clonotypes between healthy human individuals. Produced via immunoSEQ multiplex PCR; TCRdb's table is partial and in-frame only. The sample consists of under 2.5 million clones, under 95% of them appearing once. Sequenced material: naive CD4+ T cells from PBMCs. The receptors shown here come from a man aged 18 to 29 in good health. Some clones in this sample may be carry-over from other donors' samples. Each CDR3 is given with its conserved first and last residue. D genes are given only for firm matches. Expanded clones are given a class, and other clones once, few, many or no size at all.

TRBD1 | TRBJ1-1 | TRBV27 | - | CASSLRQGAAEAFF | TGTGCCAGCAGTTTAAGACAGGGGGCTGCTGAAGCTTTCTTT
- | TRBJ1-2 | TRBV6-1 | once | CASTFGTTLTGYTF | TGTGCCAGCACATTCGGGACAACGCTCACGGGCTACACCTTC
TRBD2 | TRBJ2-7 | TRBV29-1 | - | CSVGQLAGVSYEQYF | TGCAGCGTTGGCCAACTAGCGGGAGTTTCCTACGAGCAGTACTTC
- | TRBJ1-1 | TRBV6-1 | - | CASSEGPVNTEAFF | TGTGCCAGCAGTGAGGGGCCTGTGAACACTGAAGCTTTCTTT
- | TRBJ2-5 | TRBV18 | - | CASSPRSGQNQETQYF | TGTGCCAGCTCACCACGGAGCGGGCAGAACCAAGAGACCCAGTACTTC
- | TRBJ1-1 | TRBV5-1 | - | CASSLGGSTEAFF | TGCGCCAGCAGCTTAGGCGGCTCCACTGAAGCTTTCTTT
- | TRBJ1-3 | TRBV9 | - | CASSPVGGGRHTIYF | TGTGCCAGCAGCCCCGTGGGGGGCGGCCGACACACCATATATTTT
TRBD1 | TRBJ2-1 | TRBV18 | - | CASSEGQGAVNEQFF | TGTGCCAGCTCAGAAGGACAGGGGGCGGTCAATGAGCAGTTCTTC
TRBD1 | TRBJ2-2 | TRBV5-4 | - | CASSGQGRTGELFF | TGTGCCAGCAGCGGACAGGGGCGCACCGGGGAGCTGTTTTTT
TRBD2 | TRBJ2-3 | TRBV5-4 | few | CASSTGTSGSTDTQYF | TGTGCCAGCAGCACCGGGACTAGCGGGAGCACAGATACGCAGTATTTT
- | TRBJ2-3 | TRBV5-4 | - | CASSFFGRDPDTQYF | TGTGCCAGCAGCTTCTTCGGGAGAGATCCAGATACGCAGTATTTT
TRBD2 | TRBJ2-7 | TRBV5-1 | - | CASSLAGAGDYEQYF | TGCGCCAGCAGCTTGGCTGGGGCGGGGGACTACGAGCAGTACTTC
TRBD1 | TRBJ2-4 | TRBV6-6 | - | CASSYGTGGQNIQYF | TGTGCCAGCAGTTACGGGACAGGGGGTCAAAACATTCAGTACTTC
- | TRBJ1-2 | TRBV28 | - | CASSLNRGRVYGYTF | TGTGCCAGCAGTTTAAATAGGGGCAGAGTCTATGGCTACACCTTC
- | TRBJ1-1 | TRBV5-4 | - | CASSLTTANTEAFF | TGTGCCAGCAGCTTAACGACAGCGAACACTGAAGCTTTCTTT
- | TRBJ1-5 | TRBV5-4 | - | CASSIDSNQPQHF | TGTGCCAGCAGCATTGACAGCAATCAGCCCCAGCATTTT
TRBD1 | TRBJ2-6 | TRBV27 | - | CASSRRDRSGANVLTF | TGTGCCAGCTCACGACGGGACAGATCTGGGGCCAACGTCCTGACTTTC
- | TRBJ2-7 | TRBV9 | - | CASSVGGGSPYEQYF | TGTGCCAGCAGCGTAGGCGGCGGGTCCCCCTACGAGCAGTACTTC
- | TRBJ1-1 | TRBV4-2 | few | CASSQQQGRTFF | TGTGCCAGCAGCCAACAACAGGGTCGGACTTTCTTT
TRBD2 | TRBJ2-1 | TRBV10-3 | - | CAIRKTSGSVDEQFF | TGTGCCATCAGAAAGACTAGCGGGAGTGTGGATGAGCAGTTCTTC
- | TRBJ1-1 | TRBV5-1 | - | CASTNDIADTEAFF | TGCGCCAGCACAAATGATATAGCGGACACTGAAGCTTTCTTT
TRBD2 | TRBJ2-3 | TRBV7-3 | - | CASSSWTRAGAPDTQYF | TGTGCCAGCAGCTCGTGGACTAGGGCGGGAGCCCCAGATACGCAGTATTTT
- | TRBJ2-7 | TRBV7-2 | - | CASSIVGAVGGEQYF | TGTGCCAGCAGCATAGTAGGGGCTGTGGGGGGTGAGCAGTACTTC
TRBD1 | TRBJ2-6 | TRBV29-1 | - | CSVTTGIAGANVLTF | TGCAGCGTCACGACAGGGATCGCTGGGGCCAACGTCCTGACTTTC
- | TRBJ2-2 | TRBV7-6 | - | CASSLAFSGNTGELFF | TGTGCCAGCAGCTTAGCCTTTAGCGGGAACACCGGGGAGCTGTTTTTT
- | TRBJ1-2 | TRBV5-1 | - | CASSLGPPRSSRDYGYTF | TGCGCCAGCAGCTTGGGGCCGCCACGGTCCAGTCGGGACTATGGCTACACCTTC